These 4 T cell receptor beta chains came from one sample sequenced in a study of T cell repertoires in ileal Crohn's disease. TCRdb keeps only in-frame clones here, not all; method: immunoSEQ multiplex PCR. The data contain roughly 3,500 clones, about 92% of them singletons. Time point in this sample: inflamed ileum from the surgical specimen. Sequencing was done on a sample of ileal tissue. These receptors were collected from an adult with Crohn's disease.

The CDR3 nucleotides are TGCGCCAGCAGCCCGGGGACAGTTGGCTATGGCTACACCTTC. Translation gives CASSPGTVGYGYTF. This chain connects TRBV5-1 to TRBJ1-2, with 7 bases lining up with TRBD1. V lost 4 bases, J lost 4 bases, and 7 bases stayed unmatched. This CDR3 has 14 residues. Germline V CDR1 and CDR2: SGHRS, YFSETQ.

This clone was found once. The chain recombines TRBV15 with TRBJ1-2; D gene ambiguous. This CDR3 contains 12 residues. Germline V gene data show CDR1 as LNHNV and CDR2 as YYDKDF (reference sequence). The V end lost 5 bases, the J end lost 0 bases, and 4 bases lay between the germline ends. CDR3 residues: CATSRTNYGYTF. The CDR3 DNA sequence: TGTGCCACCAGCCGGACTAACTATGGCTACACCTTC.

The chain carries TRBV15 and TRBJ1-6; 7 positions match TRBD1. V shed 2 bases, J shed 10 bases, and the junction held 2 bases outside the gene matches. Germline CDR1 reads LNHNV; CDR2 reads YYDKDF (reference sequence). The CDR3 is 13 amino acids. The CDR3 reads CATSRSQGSPLHF. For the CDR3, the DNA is TGTGCCACCAGCAGATCACAGGGGTCACCCCTCCACTTT.

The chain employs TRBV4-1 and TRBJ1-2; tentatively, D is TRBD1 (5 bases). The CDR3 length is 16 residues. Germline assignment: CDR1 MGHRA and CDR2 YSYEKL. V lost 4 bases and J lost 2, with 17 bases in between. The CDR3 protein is CASSRYLGGDNYGYTF. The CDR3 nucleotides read TGCGCCAGCAGCCGCTACTTGGGCGGGGACAACTATGGCTACACCTTC.